These 10 T cell receptor beta chains were sequenced from one sample in a study of OX40 agonist ivuxolimab in advanced cancers. Some clones are missing from TCRdb's copy, which holds only in-frame ones; the method was immunoSEQ multiplex PCR. There are fewer than 120,000 clones in the sample; roughly 87% occur only once, and approximately 0.29% lies in the top ten. The sequenced sample was CD4+ or CD8+ T cells sorted from blood, obtained in a trial of the OX40 agonist ivuxolimab. The receptors were gathered from an adult with an advanced solid tumor such as melanoma, head and neck, liver or kidney cancer.

V gene TRBV2 combines with J gene TRBJ1-2; 7 bases line up with TRBD1. CDR1 and CDR2 from the germline V gene are SNHLY and FYNNEI. This CDR3 has 12 amino acids. V lost 6 bases, J lost 7 bases, and 5 bases stayed unmatched. The chain's CDR3 is CASRQQGTGYTF. DNA of the CDR3: TGTGCCAGCAGACAACAGGGGACTGGCTACACCTTC.

The chain has TRBV25-1 and TRBJ1-1, with a tentative D call TRBD1 (6 bases). V lost 7 bases and J lost 3, with 12 bases in between. The CDR3 spans 13 residues. Germline V gene sequence: CDR1 MGHDK, CDR2 SYGVNS. CDR3 residues: CASTRQADTEAFF. The CDR3 coding sequence is TGTGCCAGCACCCGACAGGCAGACACTGAAGCTTTCTTT. Full variable domain (missing parts from reference TRBV25-1 and TRBJ1-1): EADIYQTPRYLVIGTGKKITLECSQTMGHDKMYWYQQDPGMELHLIHYSYGVNSTEKGDLSSESTVSRIRTEHFPLTLESARPSHTSQYLCASTRQADTEAFFGQGTRLTVV.

V and J are TRBV4-2 and TRBJ2-7, with D uncertain. Trimming shortened V by 0 bases and J by 5 bases, and 2 bases separated the two germline ends. Germline lookup yields CDR1 LGHNA and CDR2 YNFKEQ. The CDR3 runs 11 residues. As DNA, the CDR3 is TGTGCCAGCAGCCAAGAGCACGAGCAGTACTTC. It yields the protein CASSQEHEQYF.

This clone occurred once. The V gene is TRBV2, the J gene TRBJ1-1; D ambiguous. Germline lookup yields CDR1 SNHLY and CDR2 FYNNEI. V was shortened by 7 bases and J by 0 bases, with 12 bases between the two germline ends. This CDR3 spans 14 amino acids. This chain's CDR3 is CASTMGNLNTEAFF. In nucleotides, the CDR3 is TGTGCCAGCACCATGGGAAATTTGAACACTGAAGCTTTCTTT.

The chain uses TRBV10-3 and TRBJ2-7, with D possibly matching TRBD2 (6 bases). Trimming took off 1 base at V and 3 bases at J, with 13 bases between the two ends. CDR1 ENHRY and CDR2 SYGVKD come from the germline V gene. The CDR3 covers 15 residues. CDR3 bases: TGTGCCATCAGTGAGTGGGGACTGGGGATCTACGAGCAGTACTTC. Amino acids: CAISEWGLGIYEQYF.

J is TRBJ2-5 and V is TRBV18, with D perhaps matching TRBD2 (5 bases). Germline loops: CDR1 KGHSH, CDR2 LQKENI. CDR3 length: 15 residues. V shed 7 bases and J shed 3 bases, with 18 bases lying between them. CDR3 in DNA: TGTGCCAGCTTAACTGGAGGCAGTCAAGAAGAGACCCAGTACTTC. Protein sequence: CASLTGGSQEETQYF.

The J gene is TRBJ1-1, the V gene TRBV19, with D unclear. The CDR3 has 12 amino acids. Germline values: CDR1 LNHDA, CDR2 SQIVND (reference sequence). With 7 bases removed from V and 1 base from J, the gap between germline ends came to 7 bases. For the CDR3, the DNA is TGTGCCAGTACCCAGGCGAACACTGAAGCTTTCTTT. Translation gives CASTQANTEAFF.

V gene TRBV7-2 combines with J gene TRBJ2-5, with D hard to call. With 1 base removed from V and 5 bases from J, the gap between germline ends came to 23 bases. CDR1 is SGHTA, CDR2 FQGNSA, per germline. CDR3 length equals 18 residues. CDR3 in DNA: TGTGCCAGCAGCTTAGGCCTAACTAAGACTCTTCGGCGGGAGACCCAGTACTTC. It encodes CASSLGLTKTLRRETQYF.

The J gene is TRBJ2-3, the V gene TRBV18; TRBD2 aligns across 14 bases. Germline V gives CDR1 KGHSH, CDR2 LQKENI. After removal of 6 bases from V and 8 bases from J, the junction contained 4 bases not matched to a gene. The length of the CDR3 is 14 residues. CDR3 DNA sequence: TGTGCCAGCTCGCGGACTAGCGGGGGGTCTACGCAGTATTTT. Translating gives CASSRTSGGSTQYF.

There are a few counts of this clone. J is TRBJ1-2 and V is TRBV28, with 9 bases aligning to TRBD1. Losses at the gene ends were 7 bases for V and 3 bases for J; bases not matched to a gene: 6. CDR1 and CDR2 (germline): MDHEN, SYDVKM. CDR3 size: 14 residues. CDR3 in DNA: TGTGCCAGCACCCCGGGACAGGGATACTATGGCTACACCTTC. Its protein is CASTPGQGYYGYTF.